This T cell receptor (beta chain) was sequenced for a study of OX40 agonist ivuxolimab in advanced cancers. The overall study: Partial responses were achieved by three patients: one hepatocellular carcinoma, two cutaneous melanoma.

For this clone: Its antigen is as yet unknown.

Sequencing was performed with immunoSEQ multiplex PCR; in TCRdb, only in-frame clones are kept and a portion is missing. Altogether fewer than 90,000 clones are present, approximately 86% being singletons, with the ten largest covering under 0.85%. Overall study results and limits: Averaging showed that CD8+ T cells had more expanded clones than CD4+ did.

Germline V gene sequence: CDR1 GTSNPN, CDR2 SVGIG (reference sequence). Trimming removed 3 bases from V and 4 bases from J; junction bases left unmatched: 5. The CDR3 is made up of 15 amino acids. The cohort excluded patients with autoimmune disease history or systemic immunosuppression. This sequence was found in an adult with an advanced solid tumor such as melanoma, head and neck, liver or kidney cancer. The V and J genes are TRBV30 and TRBJ1-5, with 11 bases identical to TRBD1. The material was CD4+ or CD8+ T cells sorted from blood, obtained in a trial of the OX40 agonist ivuxolimab. DNA of the CDR3: TGTGCCTGGAGCGGACAGGGGGCGTTTAATCAGCCCCAGCATTTT. This translates into CAWSGQGAFNQPQHF.